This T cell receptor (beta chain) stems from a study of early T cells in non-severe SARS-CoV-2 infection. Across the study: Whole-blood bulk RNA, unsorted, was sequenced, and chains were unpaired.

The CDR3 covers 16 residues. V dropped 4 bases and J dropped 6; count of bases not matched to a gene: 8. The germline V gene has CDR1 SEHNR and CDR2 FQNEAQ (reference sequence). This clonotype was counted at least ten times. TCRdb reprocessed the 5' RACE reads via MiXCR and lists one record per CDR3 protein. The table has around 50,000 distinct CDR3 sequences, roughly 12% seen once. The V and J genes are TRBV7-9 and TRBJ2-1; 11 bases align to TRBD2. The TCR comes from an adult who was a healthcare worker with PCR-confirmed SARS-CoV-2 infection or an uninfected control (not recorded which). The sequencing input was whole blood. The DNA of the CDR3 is TGTGCCAGCAGCTACCCCCTAGCGGGGGGCCCCAATGAGCAGTTCTTC. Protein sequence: CASSYPLAGGPNEQFF.